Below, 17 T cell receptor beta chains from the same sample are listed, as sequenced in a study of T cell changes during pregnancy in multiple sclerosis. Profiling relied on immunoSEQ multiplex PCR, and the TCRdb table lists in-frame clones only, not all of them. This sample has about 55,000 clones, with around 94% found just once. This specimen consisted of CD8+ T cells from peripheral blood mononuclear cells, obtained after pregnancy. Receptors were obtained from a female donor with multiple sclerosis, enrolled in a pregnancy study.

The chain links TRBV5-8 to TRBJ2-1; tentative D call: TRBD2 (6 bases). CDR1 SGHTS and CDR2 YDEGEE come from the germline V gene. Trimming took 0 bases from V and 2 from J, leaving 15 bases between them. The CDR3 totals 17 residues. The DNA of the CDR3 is TGTGCCAGCAGCTTGGCAACGGGAGAAGCCGCCTACAATGAGCAGTTCTTC. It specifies CASSLATGEAAYNEQFF. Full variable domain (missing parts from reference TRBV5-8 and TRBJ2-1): EAGVTQSPTHLIKTRGQQATLRCSPISGHTSVYWYQQALGLGLQFLLWYDEGEERNRGNFPPRFSGRQFPNYSSELNVNALELEDSALYLCASSLATGEAAYNEQFFGPGTRLTVL.

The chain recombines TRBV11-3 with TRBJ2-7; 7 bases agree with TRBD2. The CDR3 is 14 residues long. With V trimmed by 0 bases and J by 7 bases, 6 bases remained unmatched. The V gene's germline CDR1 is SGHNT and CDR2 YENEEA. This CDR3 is CASSLDGGSNEQYF. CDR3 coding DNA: TGTGCCAGCAGCTTAGACGGCGGGAGTAATGAGCAGTACTTC.

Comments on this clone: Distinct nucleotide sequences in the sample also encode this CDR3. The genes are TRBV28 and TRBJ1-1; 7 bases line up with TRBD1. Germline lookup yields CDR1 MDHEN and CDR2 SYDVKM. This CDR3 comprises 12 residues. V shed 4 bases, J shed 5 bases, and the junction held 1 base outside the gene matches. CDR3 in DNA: TGTGCCAGCAGTTCACAGGGGACTGAAGCTTTCTTT. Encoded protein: CASSSQGTEAFF.

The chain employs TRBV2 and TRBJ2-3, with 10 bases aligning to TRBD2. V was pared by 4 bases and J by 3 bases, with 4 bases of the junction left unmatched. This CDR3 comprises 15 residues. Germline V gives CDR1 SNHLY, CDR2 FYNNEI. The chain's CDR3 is CASSAGLAETDTQYF. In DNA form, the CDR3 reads TGTGCCAGCAGTGCCGGACTAGCGGAAACAGATACGCAGTATTTT. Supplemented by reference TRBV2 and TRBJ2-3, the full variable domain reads EPEVTQTPSHQVTQMGQEVILRCVPISNHLYFYWYRQILGQKVEFLVSFYNNEISEKSEIFDDQFSVERPDGSNFTLKIRSTKLEDSAMYFCASSAGLAETDTQYFGPGTRLTVL.

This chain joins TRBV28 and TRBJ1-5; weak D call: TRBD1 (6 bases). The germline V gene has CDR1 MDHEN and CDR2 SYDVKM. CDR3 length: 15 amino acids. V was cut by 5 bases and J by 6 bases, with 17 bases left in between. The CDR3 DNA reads TGTGCCAGCAGTGAGGCACAGGGCTCCTCTCAGCCCCAGCATTTT. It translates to CASSEAQGSSQPQHF.

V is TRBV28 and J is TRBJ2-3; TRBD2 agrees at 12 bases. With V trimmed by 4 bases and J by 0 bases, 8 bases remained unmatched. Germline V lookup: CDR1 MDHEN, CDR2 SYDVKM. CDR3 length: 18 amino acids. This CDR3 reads CASSSGLAGKLSTDTQYF. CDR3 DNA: TGTGCCAGCAGTTCAGGACTAGCGGGAAAGCTTAGCACAGATACGCAGTATTTT.

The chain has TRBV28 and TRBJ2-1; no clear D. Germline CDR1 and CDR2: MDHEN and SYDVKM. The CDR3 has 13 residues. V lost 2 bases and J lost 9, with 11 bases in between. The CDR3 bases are TGTGCCAGCAGTTTACCTGGTGATAGTGAGCAGTTCTTC. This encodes CASSLPGDSEQFF.

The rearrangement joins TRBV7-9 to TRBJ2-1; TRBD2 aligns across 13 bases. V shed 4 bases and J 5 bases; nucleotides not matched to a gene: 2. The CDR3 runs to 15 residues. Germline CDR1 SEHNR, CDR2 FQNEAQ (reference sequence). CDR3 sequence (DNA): TGTGCCAGCAGCTGGACTAGCGGGAGTAACAATGAGCAGTTCTTC. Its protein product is CASSWTSGSNNEQFF. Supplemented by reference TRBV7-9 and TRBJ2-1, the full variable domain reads DTGVSQNPRHKITKRGQNVTFRCDPISEHNRLYWYRQTLGQGPEFLTYFQNEAQLEKSRLLSDRFSAERPKGSFSTLEIQRTEQGDSAMYLCASSWTSGSNNEQFFGPGTRLTVL.

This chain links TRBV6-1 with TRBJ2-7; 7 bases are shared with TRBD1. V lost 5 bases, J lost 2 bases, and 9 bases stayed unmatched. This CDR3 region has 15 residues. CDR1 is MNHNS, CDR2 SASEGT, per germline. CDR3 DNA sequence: TGTGCCAGCAGTTTCTTCCGGGACAGACCCTACGAGCAGTACTTC. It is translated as CASSFFRDRPYEQYF.

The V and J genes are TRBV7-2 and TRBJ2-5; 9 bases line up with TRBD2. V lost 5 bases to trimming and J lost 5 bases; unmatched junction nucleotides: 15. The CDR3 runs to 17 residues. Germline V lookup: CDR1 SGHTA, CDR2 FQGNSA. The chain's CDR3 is CASSNNLAGLDKETQYF. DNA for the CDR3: TGTGCCAGCAGCAACAACCTAGCGGGATTAGATAAGGAGACCCAGTACTTC.

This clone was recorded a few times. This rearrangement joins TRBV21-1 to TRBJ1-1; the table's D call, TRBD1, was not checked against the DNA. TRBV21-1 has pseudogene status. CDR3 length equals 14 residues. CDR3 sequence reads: CASSRGLEDTEAFF. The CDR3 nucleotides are TGTGCCAGCAGCAGGGGGCTTGAGGACACTGAAGCTTTCTTT.

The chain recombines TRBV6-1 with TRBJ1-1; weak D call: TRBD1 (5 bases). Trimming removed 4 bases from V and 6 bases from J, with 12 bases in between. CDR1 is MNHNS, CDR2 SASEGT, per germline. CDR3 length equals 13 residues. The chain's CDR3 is CASSVGGMAEAFF. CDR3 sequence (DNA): TGTGCCAGCAGTGTGGGGGGGATGGCTGAAGCTTTCTTT.

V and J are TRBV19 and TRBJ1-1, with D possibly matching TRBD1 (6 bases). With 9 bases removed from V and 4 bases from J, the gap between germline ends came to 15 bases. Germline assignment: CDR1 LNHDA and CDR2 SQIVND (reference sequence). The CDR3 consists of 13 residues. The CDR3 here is CASDQGSVTEAFF. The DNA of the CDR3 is TGTGCCAGCGACCAGGGGTCGGTCACTGAAGCTTTCTTT.

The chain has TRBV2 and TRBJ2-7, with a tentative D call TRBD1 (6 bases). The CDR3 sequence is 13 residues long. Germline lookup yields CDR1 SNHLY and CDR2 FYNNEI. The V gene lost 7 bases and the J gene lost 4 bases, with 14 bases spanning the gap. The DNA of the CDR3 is TGTGCCAGCAACGGGGCAGGGGCGTACGAGCAGTACTTC. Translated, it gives CASNGAGAYEQYF.

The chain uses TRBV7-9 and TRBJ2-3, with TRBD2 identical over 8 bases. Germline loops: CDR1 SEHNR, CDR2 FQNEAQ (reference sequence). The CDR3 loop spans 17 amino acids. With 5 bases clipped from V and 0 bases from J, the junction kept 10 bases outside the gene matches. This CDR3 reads CASSASWASGSTDTQYF. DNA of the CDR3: TGTGCCAGCAGCGCCTCGTGGGCTAGCGGGAGCACAGATACGCAGTATTTT.

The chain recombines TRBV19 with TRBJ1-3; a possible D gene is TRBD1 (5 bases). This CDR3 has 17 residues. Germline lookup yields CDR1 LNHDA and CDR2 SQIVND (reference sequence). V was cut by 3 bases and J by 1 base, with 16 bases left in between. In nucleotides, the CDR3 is TGTGCCAGTAGTATTCGGCCAGGGTGGGATTCTGGAAACACCATATATTTT. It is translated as CASSIRPGWDSGNTIYF.

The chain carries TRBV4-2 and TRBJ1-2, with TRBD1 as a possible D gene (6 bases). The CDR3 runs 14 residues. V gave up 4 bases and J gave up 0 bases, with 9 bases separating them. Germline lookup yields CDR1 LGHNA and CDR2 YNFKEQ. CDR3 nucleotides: TGTGCCAGCAGCCCTCGACAGGCTAACTATGGCTACACCTTC. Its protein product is CASSPRQANYGYTF.